The clone carrying this TCR beta chain was seen only a few times. This CDR3 is 15 amino acids long. Germline lookup yields CDR1 MRHNA and CDR2 SNTAGT. Deletions cut 4 bases from V and 0 bases from J, with 10 bases between. This sample was included in a study of T-cell reconstitution after alpha-beta-depleted transplantation in children. Unique molecular identifiers were used to barcode this TCRbeta library. MiXCR, applied by TCRdb to the PCR reads, yields one record per CDR3 protein. There are more than 250,000 distinct CDR3 sequences in the sample; about a tenth occur only once, and over 9% lies in the top ten.

The chain has TRBV6-4 and TRBJ2-4, with D tentatively TRBD2 (6 bases). The source was PBMCs from the stem cell graft donor, collected from the stem cell graft. The sequence derives from a human donor who donated a stem cell graft to a child with SCID. DNA for the CDR3: TGTGCCAGCAGTGCAGGCGGGACAGCCAAAAACATTCAGTACTTC. As protein: CASSAGGTAKNIQYF.